This T cell receptor beta chain was captured in a study of blood T cell repertoires in COVID-19. J was trimmed by 2 bases and V by 4 bases; bases with no gene match: 7. This CDR3 is built from 17 residues. Germline CDR1 reads SGHAT; CDR2 reads FQNNGV. Clones were read by immunoSEQ multiplex PCR, and TCRdb kept only the in-frame ones, dropping some. The sample lists about 68,000 clones, roughly 85% occurring once. The sequenced material came from peripheral blood. The chain has TRBV11-2 and TRBJ2-3, with 12 bases fitting TRBD2. The receptor's source is a man aged 45 to 65 with acute or convalescent COVID-19. The CDR3 DNA is TGTGCCAGCAGCTCCGGGACTAGCGGGCCTTTCACAGATACGCAGTATTTT. Its protein is CASSSGTSGPFTDTQYF.